The 27 T cell receptor beta chains in this list originate from one sample, sequenced in a study of identical twins. TCRdb passed the 5' RACE reads through MiXCR, listing each CDR3 protein once. The data contain some 690,000 distinct CDR3 sequences, roughly 20% of them singletons. This same sample was also part of a study on T cells expressing NK-cell markers.

Sequencing used PBMCs. The receptors shown here come from a woman aged 18-29 years in good health.

The J gene is TRBJ2-3, the V gene TRBV5-1; TRBD2 matches 12 bases. This CDR3 is built from 17 residues. Germline V gene lookup returns CDR1 SGHRS and CDR2 YFSETQ. Germline trimming cut 4 bases from V and 8 bases from J; bases unmatched to any gene: 14. The CDR3 nucleotides are TGCGCCAGCAGCGGGAAAATCGGACTAGCGGGGATGGGTACGCAGTATTTT. Amino acid sequence: CASSGKIGLAGMGTQYF.

CDR3 sequence reads: CASSLALHPEAFF. CDR3 coding DNA: TGTGCCAGCAGTTTAGCGCTCCATCCTGAAGCTTTCTTT. This chain links TRBV12-3 or TRBV12-4 with TRBJ1-1; D not resolved. Trimming shortened V by 0 bases and J by 6 bases, and 8 bases separated the two germline ends. The length of the CDR3 is 13 residues.

This clonotype was seen only a few times. The chain is built from TRBV3-1 and TRBJ1-1; D gene ambiguous. Looked up from germline, CDR1 is LGHDT and CDR2 is YNNKEL (reference sequence). The CDR3 spans 13 residues. V was cut by 0 bases and J by 5 bases, with 7 bases left in between. CDR3 DNA sequence: TGTGCCAGCAGCCAAGATCAGGAAACTGAAGCTTTCTTT. Its translation is CASSQDQETEAFF.

J is TRBJ1-1 and V is TRBV24-1, with D perhaps matching TRBD1 (5 bases). Germline CDR1 KGHDR, CDR2 SFDVKD. CDR3 length: 17 amino acids. The V gene lost 3 bases and the J gene lost 1 base, with 17 bases spanning the gap. The CDR3 here is CATSDPYLGDGNTEAFF. Here the CDR3 DNA reads TGTGCCACCAGTGATCCTTATCTAGGGGACGGGAACACTGAAGCTTTCTTT.

In this sample, this clonotype turned up a few times. The chain couples TRBV21-1 to TRBJ2-1; the D segment call TRBD1 is taken from the table without a DNA check. TRBV21-1 is a recognized pseudogene. This CDR3 region has 17 residues. This CDR3 reads CASSNELGTAGGNEQFF. The CDR3 nucleotides read TGTGCCAGCAGCAATGAGTTGGGGACAGCCGGGGGCAATGAGCAGTTCTTC.

To note about this clonotype: Germline is not matched at one junction end, which may reflect a read error. The chain combines TRBV20-1 with TRBJ2-1; TRBD2 matches at 12 bases. The CDR3 consists of 11 residues. Germline loops: CDR1 DFQATT, CDR2 SNEGSKA (reference sequence). CDR3 sequence (DNA): TGCAGTGCGGGACTAGCGGGTTCCCCCCTCTTC. As protein: CSAGLAGSPLF.

The rearrangement uses TRBV10-3 and TRBJ2-3; no definite D call. Germline values: CDR1 ENHRY, CDR2 SYGVKD. Trimming removed 6 bases from V and 4 bases from J, with 8 bases in between. The CDR3 extends over 12 amino acids. CDR3 in DNA: TGTGCCATCAGAGTAGGGCCAGATACGCAGTATTTT. This codes for CAIRVGPDTQYF.

With respect to this clonotype: A junction end diverges from the germline sequence, so it may reflect a read error. The genes are TRBV6-1 and TRBJ2-2; TRBD1 agrees at 8 bases. This CDR3 contains 15 residues. The germline gives CDR1 MNHNS, CDR2 SASEGT. CDR3 protein: CASSVNRGNSGELFF. CDR3 nucleotides: TGTGCCAGCAGTGTGAACAGGGGGAACTCCGGGGAGCTGTTTTTT.

This clonotype was counted only a few times. V gene TRBV20-1 combines with J gene TRBJ2-7, with 9 bases lining up with TRBD2. V lost 0 bases and J lost 8; bases outside the gene matches: 8. Germline CDR1 and CDR2: DFQATT and SNEGSKA (reference sequence). This CDR3 region has 14 residues. The CDR3 here is CSARDSMGLAQQYF. The CDR3 nucleotides read TGCAGTGCTAGAGATTCCATGGGACTAGCTCAGCAGTACTTC.

This CDR3 reads CASSPSGRYEQFF. In DNA, the CDR3 is TGTGCCAGCAGCCCAAGCGGGAGGTATGAGCAGTTCTTC. J is TRBJ2-1 and V is TRBV7-2; TRBD2 agrees at 9 bases. Per germline, CDR1 SGHTA and CDR2 FQGNSA. The CDR3 consists of 13 residues. V was pared by 5 bases and J by 8 bases, with 4 bases of the junction left unmatched.

This clonotype was seen only a few times. The chain links TRBV12-3 or TRBV12-4 to TRBJ2-2, with D perhaps matching TRBD1 or TRBD2 (6 bases each). The CDR3 totals 14 residues. With 7 bases removed from V and 3 bases from J, the gap between germline ends came to 12 bases. CDR3 bases: TGTGCCAGCAAGGGGGGACTGTACACCGGGGAGCTGTTTTTT. Protein sequence: CASKGGLYTGELFF.

This clonotype was seen repeatedly, ten times or more. The chain is built from TRBV5-1 and TRBJ2-1; D unresolved. The CDR3 covers 14 residues. The germline V gene has CDR1 SGHRS and CDR2 YFSETQ. V gave up 1 base and J gave up 7 bases, with 12 bases separating them. CDR3 DNA: TGCGCCAGCAGCTTGTATCGTCCGTCAAATGAGCAGTTCTTC. Translated: CASSLYRPSNEQFF.

This clonotype was picked up a small number of times. The V gene is TRBV27, the J gene TRBJ2-5; D is possibly TRBD1 (6 bases). Per germline, CDR1 MNHEY and CDR2 SMNVEV (reference sequence). This CDR3 has 14 amino acids. Trimming left V 7 bases short and J 0 bases short, with 12 bases between. The CDR3 loop is CASTDRDNQETQYF. Here the CDR3 DNA reads TGTGCCAGCACCGACCGGGACAACCAAGAGACCCAGTACTTC.

The V call is TRBV7-6, the J call TRBJ2-5; D possibly corresponds to TRBD2 (6 bases). This CDR3 spans 14 amino acids. Between the trimmed V and J ends, which lost 2 bases and 5 bases, there was a span of 12 bases. Germline V gives CDR1 SGHVS, CDR2 FNYEAQ. The CDR3 DNA reads TGTGCCAGCAGCTTAAGGGCGGGGCCCGAGACCCAGTACTTC. Its translation: CASSLRAGPETQYF.

This clonotype has a count of ten or more. J is TRBJ2-3 and V is TRBV20-1; D remains unclear. The CDR3 is 14 amino acids. Trimming removed 2 bases at V and 2 bases at J, with 11 bases between. Germline CDR1 reads DFQATT; CDR2 reads SNEGSKA (reference sequence). This CDR3 is CSARYGVLTDTQYF. CDR3 nucleotide sequence: TGCAGTGCTAGATACGGAGTCCTCACAGATACGCAGTATTTT.

This clonotype was observed a few times. J is TRBJ1-1 and V is TRBV5-1; D perhaps matches TRBD1 (5 bases). Germline loops: CDR1 SGHRS, CDR2 YFSETQ. This CDR3 has 14 amino acids. With 0 bases removed from V and 3 bases from J, the gap between germline ends came to 9 bases. DNA of the CDR3: TGCGCCAGCAGCTTGGTAGGGGACGACACTGAAGCTTTCTTT. Protein product: CASSLVGDDTEAFF. Complete variable domain (other parts from reference TRBV5-1 and TRBJ1-1): KAGVTQTPRYLIKTRGQQVTLSCSPISGHRSVSWYQQTPGQGLQFLFEYFSETQRNKGNFPGRFSGRQFSNSRSEMNVSTLELGDSALYLCASSLVGDDTEAFFGQGTRLTVV.

The chain recombines TRBV7-6 with TRBJ2-7, with 7 bases identical to TRBD2. The germline CDR1 and CDR2 sequences are SGHVS and FNYEAQ. The V gene end was trimmed by 3 bases and the J gene end by 3 bases; junction bases not matched to a gene: 8. CDR3 length: 15 amino acids. The CDR3 loop reads CASSFIGTKFYEQYF. The CDR3, as DNA: TGTGCCAGCAGCTTTATCGGGACTAAATTCTACGAGCAGTACTTC.

This sequence joins TRBV6-2 or TRBV6-3 and TRBJ2-3; 7 nucleotides line up with TRBD1. The germline CDR1 and CDR2 sequences are MNHEY and SVGEGT. The V and J ends lost 4 bases and 2 bases, in that order; junction bases with no gene match: 6. The CDR3 sequence is 15 residues long. The CDR3, as DNA: TGTGCCAGCAGTTCCCGGGACAGCTTCACAGATACGCAGTATTTT. Translated, it gives CASSSRDSFTDTQYF.

This sequence joins TRBV4-3 and TRBJ2-3, with D possibly matching TRBD2 (5 bases). The CDR3 sequence is 14 residues long. The V end lost 3 bases, the J end lost 0 bases, and 7 bases lay between the germline ends. Germline values: CDR1 LGHNA, CDR2 YSLEER. CDR3 in amino acids: CASSQRASTDTQYF. CDR3 nucleotides: TGCGCCAGCAGCCAGCGGGCCAGCACAGATACGCAGTATTTT.

V is TRBV29-1 and J is TRBJ1-2, with a tentative D call TRBD1 (5 bases). The germline V and J ends were trimmed by 3 bases and 4 bases, with 12 bases remaining between them. There are 13 residues in the CDR3. Germline V gene data show CDR1 as SQVTM and CDR2 as ANQGSEA. In DNA form, the CDR3 reads TGCAGCGTTGACGACAGCCCCTCCTATGGCTACACCTTC. It specifies CSVDDSPSYGYTF.

The sample holds many counts of this clonotype. The chain recombines TRBV29-1 with TRBJ1-2; D unclear. V was shortened by 5 bases and J by 2 bases, with 12 bases between the two germline ends. The CDR3 is made up of 13 amino acids. Per the germline V gene, CDR1 is SQVTM and CDR2 is ANQGSEA. The CDR3 spells CSVWQLSNYGYTF. Here the CDR3 DNA reads TGCAGCGTTTGGCAGCTATCCAACTATGGCTACACCTTC. The entire variable domain, with the rest obtained from reference TRBV29-1 and TRBJ1-2, is as follows: SAVISQKPSRDICQRGTSLTIQCQVDSQVTMMFWYRQQPGQSLTLIATANQGSEATYESGFVIDKFPISRPNLTFSTLTVSNMSPEDSSIYLCSVWQLSNYGYTFGSGTRLTVV.

The CDR3 DNA sequence: TGTGCCAGCAGTAAGGACAGGGGCGCTGAAGCTTTCTTT. This translates into CASSKDRGAEAFF. The V gene is TRBV6-6, the J gene TRBJ1-1, with 9 nucleotides matching TRBD1. Germline CDR1 and CDR2: MNHNY and SVGAGI (reference sequence). V trimming: 5 bases; J trimming: 6 bases; junction bases outside the gene matches: 4. CDR3 length: 13 residues.

The chain carries TRBV20-1 and TRBJ2-1, with TRBD2 identical over 13 bases. V gave up 6 bases and J gave up 6 bases; unmatched junction bases: 5. The CDR3 is made up of 14 amino acids. Germline V gene sequence: CDR1 DFQATT, CDR2 SNEGSKA (reference sequence). The CDR3 nucleotides are TGCAGTGCCACGAGGACTAGCGGGAGCAATGAGCAGTTCTTC. Its protein is CSATRTSGSNEQFF.

This clonotype came up many times. V and J are TRBV9 and TRBJ1-3; D gene ambiguous. CDR3 length: 12 residues. Germline loops: CDR1 SGDLS, CDR2 YYNGEE. V lost 0 bases and J lost 3, with 1 base in between. This chain's CDR3 is CASSVGGNTIYF. The CDR3 bases are TGTGCCAGCAGCGTAGGTGGAAACACCATATATTTT.

The rearrangement uses TRBV2 and TRBJ1-1; no clear D. The V gene's germline CDR1 is SNHLY and CDR2 FYNNEI. The CDR3 is 14 residues long. Trimming shortened V by 6 bases and J by 0 bases, and 11 bases separated the two germline ends. CDR3 in DNA: TGTGCCAGCAGCGTACAGCTCATGAACACTGAAGCTTTCTTT. The encoded protein is CASSVQLMNTEAFF.

The J gene is TRBJ2-2, the V gene TRBV4-1, with D perhaps TRBD2 (5 bases). The CDR3 runs to 15 residues. V was shortened by 4 bases and J by 5 bases, with 14 bases between the two germline ends. Germline CDR1 MGHRA, CDR2 YSYEKL. CDR3 bases: TGCGCCAGCAGCCCCGAGGGAATGCGGACCGGGGAGCTGTTTTTT. Its translation: CASSPEGMRTGELFF.

This chain uses TRBV6-4 with TRBJ2-1; 14 bases align to TRBD2. Germline CDR1 MRHNA, CDR2 SNTAGT. This CDR3 has 15 residues. Losses at the gene ends were 3 bases for V and 7 bases for J; bases not matched to a gene: 2. CDR3 protein: CASSEGTSGGNEQFF. The CDR3 DNA is TGTGCCAGCAGTGAAGGGACTAGCGGGGGTAATGAGCAGTTCTTC.